The source of this TCR beta chain is a study of Graves' ophthalmopathy and Graves' hyperthyroidism. This CDR3 contains 13 residues. Germline CDR1 reads SGHTA; CDR2 reads FQGNSA. J was trimmed by 12 bases and V by 1 base; bases with no gene match: 9. RNA transcripts yielded amplified TCR beta CDR3 regions. Investigators did first-round RT-PCR with HTBI primers, then second-round multiplex PCR. A single record per CDR3 protein comes from TCRdb applying MiXCR to the multiplex PCR reads. Among just over 600,000 distinct CDR3 sequences listed, roughly 20% were seen once. Study findings and constraints: Sensitivity reached approximately 71% and specificity 72% to 80% when the model predicted ophthalmopathy progression. Blood repertoires reportedly contained most expanded thyroid clonotypes above 0.001 frequency.

For this clonotype: No antigen is known for it.

This receptor was taken from a woman under 30 with stable Graves' hyperthyroidism. Some clones in this sample may be carry-over from other donors' samples. What was sequenced was peripheral blood. V and J are TRBV7-2 and TRBJ2-7; 7 bases fit TRBD1. The CDR3 nucleotides are TGTGCCAGCAGCTTAGGTCACAGGGGAGAAGGGTACTTC. Amino acid sequence: CASSLGHRGEGYF.